Below, 27 T cell receptor beta chains from the same sample are listed, as sequenced in a study of cytomegalovirus exposure and HLA in healthy donors. Sequencing was performed with immunoSEQ multiplex PCR; in TCRdb, only in-frame clones are kept and a portion is missing. The table records 150,000 to 180,000 clones, approximately 86% of them present only once. Sequenced sample: PBMCs. The receptors originated from a man aged 18 to 29 in good health and CMV-seropositive.

The genes are TRBV29-1 and TRBJ2-3; D may be TRBD1 (6 bases). The germline V gene encodes CDR1 SQVTM and CDR2 ANQGSEA. V lost 6 bases, J lost 0 bases, and 13 bases lay in between. This CDR3 has 14 amino acids. CDR3 region: CSVGQLASTDTQYF. The DNA for the CDR3 is TGCAGCGTCGGACAGCTTGCTAGCACAGATACGCAGTATTTT.

The chain employs TRBV13 and TRBJ1-6, with 10 bases identical to TRBD1. The CDR3 extends over 18 amino acids. Germline CDR1 is PRHDT and CDR2 is FYEKMQ (reference sequence). Trimming removed 5 bases from V and 3 bases from J; junction bases left unmatched: 10. The CDR3 loop is CASSGPGQGMNYNSPLHF. Here the CDR3 DNA reads TGTGCCAGCAGCGGCCCGGGACAGGGGATGAACTATAATTCACCCCTCCACTTT. The full variable domain, in which reference TRBV13 and TRBJ1-6 provide the parts outside the CDR3, is AAGVIQSPRHLIKEKRETATLKCYPIPRHDTVYWYQQGPGQDPQFLISFYEKMQSDKGSIPDRFSAQQFSDYHSELNMSSLELGDSALYFCASSGPGQGMNYNSPLHFGNGTRLTVT.

The chain has TRBV5-6 and TRBJ1-2; D not resolved. Germline CDR1 reads SGHDT; CDR2 reads YYEEEE. V shed 1 base and J shed 3 bases, with 7 bases lying between them. The CDR3 spans 13 residues. The CDR3, as DNA: TGTGCCAGCAGCTTGTCGCAGGACTATGGCTACACCTTC. Translation gives CASSLSQDYGYTF.

The chain uses TRBV4-3 and TRBJ2-2; 7 bases are shared with TRBD1. The V gene's germline CDR1 is LGHNA and CDR2 YSLEER. J was trimmed by 3 bases and V by 0 bases; bases with no gene match: 4. The CDR3 length is 16 residues. The DNA of the CDR3 is TGCGCCAGCAGCCAAGATAGGGACAGTTACACCGGGGAGCTGTTTTTT. This translates into CASSQDRDSYTGELFF.

This chain links TRBV14 with TRBJ2-3, with D maybe TRBD2 (5 bases). Trimming removed 4 bases from V and 1 base from J, with 12 bases in between. The CDR3 totals 15 residues. Germline V CDR1 and CDR2: SGHDN, FVKESK. The CDR3 loop is CASSREGFRTDTQYF. The CDR3 nucleotides read TGTGCCAGCAGCCGCGAGGGCTTCCGCACAGATACGCAGTATTTT.

This clone was detected only a few times. V and J are TRBV7-9 and TRBJ1-2; D not resolved. With 4 bases removed from V and 6 bases from J, the gap between germline ends came to 6 bases. The germline V gene has CDR1 SEHNR and CDR2 FQNEAQ (reference sequence). The CDR3 has 11 amino acids. The CDR3 sequence: CASSSSDGYTF. The CDR3 DNA is TGTGCCAGCAGCTCGTCCGATGGCTACACCTTC.

The CDR3 protein is CASSDGPLGASPLHF. CDR3 sequence (DNA): TGTGCCAGCAGTGATGGGCCCCTAGGGGCCTCACCCCTCCACTTT. V and J are TRBV6-1 and TRBJ1-6; perhaps TRBD1 as D (5 bases). The CDR3 length is 15 residues. Germline CDR1 reads MNHNS; CDR2 reads SASEGT. V was pared by 3 bases and J by 10 bases, with 16 bases between.

The gene calls are TRBV18 and TRBJ2-5; TRBD2 is a possible D gene (5 bases). Germline CDR1 reads KGHSH; CDR2 reads LQKENI. The V gene lost 6 bases and the J gene lost 5 bases, with 13 bases spanning the gap. The CDR3 sequence is 13 residues long. The CDR3 protein is CASSLGLRETQYF. DNA for the CDR3: TGTGCCAGCTCCCTAGGACTCAGGGAGACCCAGTACTTC.

The chain is built from TRBV6-6 and TRBJ1-1, with D hard to call. V lost 2 bases to trimming and J lost 11 bases, with 15 bases between them. CDR1 and CDR2 from the germline V gene are MNHNY and SVGAGI (reference sequence). The CDR3 extends over 13 amino acids. In DNA form, the CDR3 reads TGTGCCAGCAGTTACCTAACCGGTGCCGGGGCTTTCTTT. It translates to CASSYLTGAGAFF.

The chain links TRBV6-6 to TRBJ1-5, with TRBD1 matching over 7 bases. The V segment lost 11 bases and the J segment 1 base; nucleotides outside the gene matches: 8. The CDR3 totals 14 residues. The germline V gene has CDR1 MNHNY and CDR2 SVGAGI (reference sequence). CDR3 loop: CAGSQQGSNQPQHF. In DNA, the CDR3 is TGTGCCGGCTCGCAACAGGGGAGCAATCAGCCCCAGCATTTT.

The chain joins TRBV18 to TRBJ1-4; tentatively, D is TRBD1 (5 bases). V was clipped by 0 bases and J by 6 bases, with 8 bases between them. From germline, CDR1 is KGHSH and CDR2 LQKENI. This CDR3 comprises 14 residues. Here the CDR3 DNA reads TGTGCCAGCTCACCACCGGGGGGTTATGAAAAACTGTTTTTT. This gives the protein CASSPPGGYEKLFF. The variable domain in full, with the rest retrieved from reference TRBV18 and TRBJ1-4, is NAGVMQNPRHLVRRRGQEARLRCSPMKGHSHVYWYRQLPEEGLKFMVYLQKENIIDESGMPKERFSAEFPKEGPSILRIQQVVRGDSAAYFCASSPPGGYEKLFFGSGTQLSVL.

The J gene is TRBJ2-5, the V gene TRBV7-3, with TRBD1 matching over 8 bases. Losses at the gene ends were 0 bases for V and 7 bases for J; bases not matched to a gene: 4. Germline V gene lookup returns CDR1 SGHTA and CDR2 FQGTGA. CDR3 length: 14 amino acids. The CDR3 loop is CASSLTGQGTTQYF. The CDR3 nucleotides are TGTGCCAGCAGCTTAACCGGACAGGGTACGACCCAGTACTTC.

The CDR3 sequence: CASSQDLGTGGDNEKLFF. The CDR3 DNA sequence: TGTGCCAGCAGCCAAGATTTGGGGACAGGGGGTGATAATGAAAAACTGTTTTTT. This chain uses TRBV14 with TRBJ1-4, with 11 nucleotides matching TRBD1. CDR1 SGHDN and CDR2 FVKESK come from the germline V gene. Losses at the gene ends were 0 bases for V and 4 bases for J; bases not matched to a gene: 7. This CDR3 is built from 18 residues.

V and J are TRBV25-1 and TRBJ2-5; 14 nucleotides align to TRBD2. The V gene end was trimmed by 11 bases and the J gene end by 2 bases; junction bases not matched to a gene: 7. The CDR3 is made up of 15 amino acids. The germline CDR1 and CDR2 sequences are MGHDK and SYGVNS. The DNA of the CDR3 is TGTGCCGCTGGGGGACTAGCGGGGGCACAAGAGACCCAGTACTTC. Its protein is CAAGGLAGAQETQYF. The variable domain in full, completed from reference TRBV25-1 and TRBJ2-5, reads EADIYQTPRYLVIGTGKKITLECSQTMGHDKMYWYQQDPGMELHLIHYSYGVNSTEKGDLSSESTVSRIRTEHFPLTLESARPSHTSQYLCAAGGLAGAQETQYFGPGTRLLVL.

The chain has TRBV5-8 and TRBJ2-7; D gene unclear. CDR1 is SGHTS, CDR2 YDEGEE, per germline. CDR3 length equals 11 residues. Deletions cut 5 bases from V and 9 bases from J, with 12 bases between. Here the CDR3 reads CASRGPPGQYF. CDR3 nucleotide sequence: TGTGCCAGCAGGGGCCCGCCAGGGCAGTACTTC.

The chain is built from TRBV7-9 and TRBJ1-5; possibly TRBD1 for D (5 bases). The germline V and J ends were trimmed by 1 base and 3 bases, with 19 bases remaining between them. This CDR3 has 18 residues. Germline loops: CDR1 SEHNR, CDR2 FQNEAQ (reference sequence). The CDR3 sequence is CASSLETGLKVSNQPQHF. The CDR3 nucleotides read TGTGCCAGCAGCTTAGAAACGGGACTCAAGGTTTCCAATCAGCCCCAGCATTTT.

The CDR3 nucleotides are TGTGCCAGCAGCCAGGGGGACAGGAAGGCTCAGCCCCAGCATTTT. Amino acids: CASSQGDRKAQPQHF. J is TRBJ1-5 and V is TRBV13; 8 bases align to TRBD1. There are 15 residues in the CDR3. Germline assignment: CDR1 PRHDT and CDR2 FYEKMQ (reference sequence). The trim removed 5 bases at V and 6 bases at J, leaving 9 bases unmatched.

This chain connects TRBV7-2 to TRBJ1-2; D remains ambiguous. V lost 5 bases to trimming and J lost 2 bases, with 18 bases between them. The CDR3 totals 16 residues. CDR1 is SGHTA, CDR2 FQGNSA, per germline. DNA of the CDR3: TGTGCCAGCAGCCGCCCGAACCAGAGGCCAAACTATGGCTACACCTTC. Its translation is CASSRPNQRPNYGYTF.

The genes are TRBV7-9 and TRBJ2-7, with D possibly TRBD1 on 6 matching bases. The CDR3 length is 13 residues. V lost 5 bases to trimming and J lost 5 bases, with 13 bases between them. From germline, CDR1 is SEHNR and CDR2 FQNEAQ (reference sequence). CDR3 nucleotide sequence: TGTGCCAGCAGCCACAGGGTTACCGACGAGCAGTACTTC. Protein sequence: CASSHRVTDEQYF.

The rearrangement links TRBV10-3 to TRBJ2-7; 8 nucleotides match TRBD2. This CDR3 is 16 amino acids long. The V gene's germline CDR1 is ENHRY and CDR2 SYGVKD. Germline trimming cut 6 bases from V and 3 bases from J; bases unmatched to any gene: 13. For the CDR3, the DNA is TGTGCCATCAGCCCCTACCTGGCGAGCGGGAGCTACGAGCAGTACTTC. It specifies CAISPYLASGSYEQYF.

The V gene is TRBV4-3, the J gene TRBJ1-6; D gene uncertain. The V gene's germline CDR1 is LGHNA and CDR2 YSLEER. Trimming shortened V by 1 base and J by 0 bases, and 10 bases separated the two germline ends. The CDR3 loop spans 17 amino acids. CDR3 region: CASSQGGRDSYNSPLHF. CDR3 coding DNA: TGCGCCAGCAGCCAAGGAGGGAGAGACTCCTATAATTCACCCCTCCACTTT.

The chain is built from TRBV27 and TRBJ1-5; D not certain. Between the trimmed V and J ends, which lost 6 bases and 1 base, there was a span of 13 bases. There are 15 residues in the CDR3. Germline V gene sequence: CDR1 MNHEY, CDR2 SMNVEV (reference sequence). CDR3 DNA sequence: TGTGCCAGCAGACCGAGCGGGAGCAGCAATCAGCCCCAGCATTTT. This encodes CASRPSGSSNQPQHF.

The sample holds one count of this clone. The chain has TRBV13 and TRBJ2-7; 7 bases line up with TRBD2. The CDR3 is 15 amino acids. The V and J ends lost 2 bases and 1 base, in that order; junction bases with no gene match: 5. Germline loops: CDR1 PRHDT, CDR2 FYEKMQ (reference sequence). The CDR3 nucleotides read TGTGCCAGCAGCTTAAGGGGAGGGTGGTCCTACGAGCAGTACTTC. Translation: CASSLRGGWSYEQYF.

The chain joins TRBV5-1 to TRBJ2-5, with a possible D match to TRBD2 (5 bases). The CDR3 loop spans 14 amino acids. CDR1 is SGHRS and CDR2 is YFSETQ in the germline V gene. The V and J ends lost 2 bases and 2 bases respectively, with 10 bases between them. The DNA for the CDR3 is TGCGCCAGCAGCTTCGGGGAGCTTCAAGAGACCCAGTACTTC. Protein product: CASSFGELQETQYF.

Only a few counts were recorded for this clone. This rearrangement joins TRBV6-5 to TRBJ2-5; TRBD1 aligns across 8 bases. Unmatched junction bases numbered 8, after V lost 7 bases and J lost 4 bases. Germline V gives CDR1 MNHEY, CDR2 SVGAGI. CDR3 length: 14 residues. The CDR3 nucleotides read TGTGCCAGCAACGACAGGGGAGGTCCAGAGACCCAGTACTTC. This gives the protein CASNDRGGPETQYF.

This clone appeared once. The chain combines TRBV27 with TRBJ1-2; 8 bases are shared with TRBD1. Trimming took 6 bases from V and 2 from J; bases not matched to a gene: 14. This CDR3 region has 17 residues. The V gene's germline CDR1 is MNHEY and CDR2 SMNVEV (reference sequence). CDR3 bases: TGTGCCAGCAGCCCGAGCCCAGGGGGCCCTGGGAACTATGGCTACACCTTC. Its translation is CASSPSPGGPGNYGYTF.

In this sample, this clone turned up once. In DNA form, the CDR3 reads TGTGCCAGCAGTTTTAGCTCCTACAATGAGCAGTTCTTC. Translating gives CASSFSSYNEQFF. The rearrangement joins TRBV6-6 to TRBJ2-1; no reliable D call. Germline-derived CDR1 and CDR2 are MNHNY and SVGAGI (reference sequence). The CDR3 sequence is 13 residues long. V was cut by 4 bases and J by 0 bases, with 4 bases left in between.